This T cell receptor (beta chain) was sequenced during a study of blood T cell repertoires in COVID-19 (dated by TCRdb to the early 2020s). For context, the study as a whole: Samples covering the acute and convalescent phases of COVID-19 were provided by collaborators in the United States, Italy and Spain. The material from the prospective study consisted of cDNA or gDNA derived from T cells, B-cell-depleted T cells, or PBMCs. The dataset comprised deeply sampled blood TCRbeta repertoires from subjects exposed to, actively infected with, or recovered from COVID-19. The repertoires were released in a freely available public database meant as a resource for research on the immune response to SARS-CoV-2. Samples came from the ongoing ImmuneRACE study (first 160 participants) plus 1,254 subjects from 6 global collaborators. Nearly every sample came with metadata listing a de-identified subject ID, COVID-19 status, age in years and sex. HLA class I and class II types, where available, came from metadata supplied by the sample provider rather than from assay-based typing. The investigation overall reported the following: How much clinical and demographic metadata was included differed by source and by participant, and the metadata was provided uncurated.

About this clone: It has no known antigen specificity. Base qualities were left out, and no much larger clone turns up one base away.

Each collaborating institution followed its own protocols to collect whole blood in K2EDTA tubes. Collaborator samples were shipped for TCRbeta analysis as frozen whole blood, isolated PBMCs, or DNA extracted from either sample type. TCRbeta CDR3 regions were amplified from genomic DNA by means of the immunoSEQ Assay, a bias-controlled multiplex PCR. The authors' pipeline ran thus. Within the assay, amplification of reference gene primers was used to estimate how many nucleated cells each sample contained. Sequence reads were collapsed and filtered to measure the absolute abundance of every unique TCRbeta CDR3 rearrangement. For each sample, productive Simpson clonality was calculated as the square root of Simpson's diversity index over productive rearrangements. Drawn from immuneACCESS, this table holds only the in-frame rearrangements with V and J called that TCRdb kept. Clones are partly lost; checked studies trace under half to an unresolved V gene and leave the rest unexplained. For V, J and clone size, that table is used; D and trimming come from the DNA. The sample table holds roughly 200,000 clones, of which over 75% were seen once. The ten largest clones capture roughly 7.9% of the sample.

Sample: peripheral blood. The TCR sequence derives from an elderly woman with acute or convalescent COVID-19.

CDR3 protein: CASSWSWDSGTEAFF. The DNA sequence reads TGCGCCAGCAGCTGGAGTTGGGACAGTGGGACTGAAGCTTTCTTT. This receptor chain uses TRBV5-1 and TRBJ1-1, with 7 bases matching TRBD1. The CDR3 covers 15 residues, taking in both the cysteine and the phenylalanine. The entry retains the CDR3 DNA only, 45 bases that are in frame from base 1. Here V drops 3 bases and J drops 5 bases, and the junction holds 10 bases not matched to any gene. CDR1 and CDR2, per the germline V gene, are SGHRS and YFSETQ. When the CDR3 is completed using the reference TRBV5-1 and TRBJ1-1 genes on either side, the full variable domain is KAGVTQTPRYLIKTRGQQVTLSCSPISGHRSVSWYQQTPGQGLQFLFEYFSETQRNKGNFPGRFSGRQFSNSRSEMNVSTLELGDSALYLCASSWSWDSGTEAFFGQGTRLTVV.